The 31 T cell receptor beta chains below all came from one sample that was sequenced in a study of OX40 agonist ivuxolimab in advanced cancers. Produced via immunoSEQ multiplex PCR; TCRdb's table is partial and in-frame only. Counted here are 55,000 to 80,000 clones, roughly nine tenths occurring once; the ten biggest clones make up 0.62%. The sequencing here drew on CD4+ or CD8+ T cells sorted from blood, taken in a trial of the OX40 agonist ivuxolimab. These receptors originate from an adult with an advanced solid tumor such as melanoma, head and neck, liver or kidney cancer.

The chain is built from TRBV7-3 and TRBJ2-1; TRBD1 agrees at 10 bases. The V gene end was trimmed by 0 bases and the J gene end by 7 bases; junction bases not matched to a gene: 9. Looked up from germline, CDR1 is SGHTA and CDR2 is FQGTGA. This CDR3 has 17 amino acids. The CDR3 DNA sequence: TGTGCCAGCAGCTTAACGTTCCGGGACAGGGGTTCAAATGAGCAGTTCTTC. It translates to CASSLTFRDRGSNEQFF.

This sequence joins TRBV6-1 and TRBJ2-1, with D perhaps TRBD2 (5 bases). This CDR3 spans 16 amino acids. Trimming removed 1 base from V and 7 bases from J, with 17 bases in between. Germline CDR1 MNHNS, CDR2 SASEGT. Here the CDR3 reads CASSEGDYGRRNEQFF. In DNA form, the CDR3 reads TGTGCCAGCAGTGAAGGCGATTATGGCCGGAGGAATGAGCAGTTCTTC.

The rearrangement uses TRBV6-5 and TRBJ1-1; TRBD1 is a possible D gene (5 bases). The germline gives CDR1 MNHEY, CDR2 SVGAGI. The CDR3 sequence is 16 residues long. With 1 base removed from V and 0 bases from J, the gap between germline ends came to 12 bases. Here the CDR3 DNA reads TGTGCCAGCAGTTACTTCGGGGGGTCCATGAACACTGAAGCTTTCTTT. Its translation is CASSYFGGSMNTEAFF.

The chain is built from TRBV2 and TRBJ1-4; D remains unclear. The V gene lost 4 bases and the J gene lost 8 bases, with 14 bases spanning the gap. CDR3 length: 14 amino acids. In germline, CDR1 is SNHLY, CDR2 FYNNEI. CDR3 nucleotides: TGTGCCAGCAGTGGGAGTATGTTTCGCGAAAAACTGTTTTTT. Translated: CASSGSMFREKLFF.

This clone was seen only once. The J gene is TRBJ2-7, the V gene TRBV7-3, with 7 nucleotides matching TRBD2. CDR1 SGHTA and CDR2 FQGTGA come from the germline V gene. V was pared by 2 bases and J by 1 base, with 5 bases of the junction left unmatched. The CDR3 totals 15 residues. CDR3 in amino acids: CASSLAGGSSYEQYF. The CDR3 DNA sequence: TGTGCCAGCAGCTTAGCCGGGGGGTCTTCCTACGAGCAGTACTTC. The full variable domain, its missing parts supplied by reference TRBV7-3 and TRBJ2-7, is GAGVSQTPSNKVTEKGKYVELRCDPISGHTALYWYRQSLGQGPEFLIYFQGTGAADDSGLPNDRFFAVRPEGSVSTLKIQRTERGDSAVYLCASSLAGGSSYEQYFGPGTRLTVT.

This clone was counted once. The chain carries TRBV18 and TRBJ1-1; D is possibly TRBD1 (6 bases). Germline loops: CDR1 KGHSH, CDR2 LQKENI. The V end lost 3 bases, the J end lost 3 bases, and 14 bases lay between the germline ends. This CDR3 spans 15 amino acids. The chain's CDR3 is CASSPSGGLDTEAFF. Here the CDR3 DNA reads TGTGCCAGCTCACCGTCTGGGGGGCTAGACACTGAAGCTTTCTTT. Supplemented by reference TRBV18 and TRBJ1-1, the full variable domain reads NAGVMQNPRHLVRRRGQEARLRCSPMKGHSHVYWYRQLPEEGLKFMVYLQKENIIDESGMPKERFSAEFPKEGPSILRIQQVVRGDSAAYFCASSPSGGLDTEAFFGQGTRLTVV.

The V and J genes are TRBV11-3 and TRBJ2-5; possibly TRBD1 for D (6 bases). The V end lost 1 base, the J end lost 5 bases, and 23 bases lay between the germline ends. The length of the CDR3 is 18 residues. Germline CDR1 is SGHNT and CDR2 is YENEEA. The CDR3: CASSLGGRDKPVRETQYF. The CDR3 DNA follows: TGTGCCAGCAGCTTAGGTGGACGGGACAAACCCGTTCGGGAGACCCAGTACTTC.

The CDR3 protein is CASSTGDRDYGYTF. CDR3 nucleotides: TGTGCCAGCAGTACAGGGGACAGGGACTATGGCTACACCTTC. The V gene is TRBV6-5, the J gene TRBJ1-2; 9 nucleotides agree with TRBD1. This CDR3 is built from 14 residues. The V gene's germline CDR1 is MNHEY and CDR2 SVGAGI. The J segment lost 3 bases and the V segment lost 5 bases, leaving 4 bases of the junction unmatched.

J is TRBJ2-6 and V is TRBV18, with D unresolved. V was trimmed by 5 bases and J by 0 bases, leaving 5 bases between them. The CDR3 length is 14 residues. The germline V gene encodes CDR1 KGHSH and CDR2 LQKENI. This chain's CDR3 is CASSALSGANVLTF. In nucleotides, the CDR3 is TGTGCCAGCTCAGCCCTCTCTGGGGCCAACGTCCTGACTTTC.

The chain uses TRBV5-1 and TRBJ1-1; maybe TRBD1 (5 bases). This CDR3 has 14 residues. CDR1 is SGHRS, CDR2 YFSETQ, per germline. The germline V and J ends were trimmed by 3 bases and 1 base, with 10 bases remaining between them. For the CDR3, the DNA is TGCGCCAGCAGCTCGTTACAGGCGAACACTGAAGCTTTCTTT. Its translation is CASSSLQANTEAFF. The complete variable domain, with remaining parts taken from reference TRBV5-1 and TRBJ1-1, reads KAGVTQTPRYLIKTRGQQVTLSCSPISGHRSVSWYQQTPGQGLQFLFEYFSETQRNKGNFPGRFSGRQFSNSRSEMNVSTLELGDSALYLCASSSLQANTEAFFGQGTRLTVV.

The chain carries TRBV9 and TRBJ2-3; TRBD2 agrees at 12 bases. The CDR3 runs to 17 residues. The V gene's germline CDR1 is SGDLS and CDR2 YYNGEE. V lost 4 bases to trimming and J lost 2 bases; unmatched junction nucleotides: 8. For the CDR3, the DNA is TGTGCCAGCAGCCCACGGACTAGCGGGATTAACACAGATACGCAGTATTTT. Translation: CASSPRTSGINTDTQYF.

The rearrangement links TRBV6-1 to TRBJ2-7, with D perhaps matching TRBD1 or TRBD2 (6 bases each). Trimming cost V 7 bases and J 5 bases, with 18 bases left between them. This CDR3 comprises 14 residues. The germline CDR1 and CDR2 sequences are MNHNS and SASEGT. The CDR3 DNA is TGTGCCAGCAAACCGGGGGCACAACGCGACGAGCAGTACTTC. Translation: CASKPGAQRDEQYF.

The CDR3 loop is CASSSWGQGSNQPQHF. In nucleotides, the CDR3 is TGTGCCAGCAGCTCATGGGGACAGGGAAGCAATCAGCCCCAGCATTTT. The chain combines TRBV5-4 with TRBJ1-5; TRBD1 matches 9 bases. The length of the CDR3 is 16 residues. Trimming removed 3 bases from V and 1 base from J; junction bases left unmatched: 5. Germline V lookup: CDR1 SGHNT, CDR2 YYREEE (reference sequence).

V and J are TRBV14 and TRBJ2-2; D is uncertain. The ends were cut back, 4 bases at V and 6 bases at J, with 9 bases in the middle. Germline CDR1 and CDR2: SGHDN and FVKESK. This CDR3 spans 13 amino acids. The CDR3 loop reads CASSLKPSGELFF. The CDR3 DNA sequence: TGTGCCAGCAGCCTTAAGCCCTCCGGGGAGCTGTTTTTT.

The J gene is TRBJ1-1, the V gene TRBV11-2; D not resolved. V lost 2 bases to trimming and J lost 7 bases, with 11 bases between them. Germline CDR1 is SGHAT and CDR2 is FQNNGV. The CDR3 is made up of 13 amino acids. CDR3 amino acids: CASSLLSLGEAFF. In nucleotides, the CDR3 is TGTGCCAGCAGCTTACTTAGTTTAGGTGAAGCTTTCTTT.

This clone was recorded only once. The chain couples TRBV28 to TRBJ2-5; maybe TRBD2 (6 bases). Trimming stripped 6 bases from V and 7 bases from J, with 15 bases between. The CDR3 is 13 residues long. From germline, CDR1 is MDHEN and CDR2 SYDVKM. The CDR3 nucleotides read TGTGCCAGCAGCACCAGGGACTTGGGGACCCAGTACTTC. Translating it yields CASSTRDLGTQYF.

V usage is TRBV10-2 and J usage is TRBJ1-3; D unresolved. Trimming removed 3 bases from V and 1 base from J, with 13 bases in between. The V gene's germline CDR1 is WSHSY and CDR2 SAAADI. The CDR3 is 16 amino acids. The CDR3 region has the DNA TGCGCCAGCAGTGATTCGGATAGGGCTTCTGGAAACACCATATATTTT. It specifies CASSDSDRASGNTIYF.

This chain joins TRBV6-5 and TRBJ1-3; no reliable D call. The CDR3 spans 16 residues. V was pared by 2 bases and J by 0 bases, with 11 bases between. CDR1 MNHEY and CDR2 SVGAGI come from the germline V gene. The CDR3 DNA sequence: TGTGCCAGCAGTTACAACGCGGGGAACTCTGGAAACACCATATATTTT. As protein: CASSYNAGNSGNTIYF.

The CDR3 DNA follows: TGCAGCGTTGAGGGAAATGAACCGGGACAGGGATACACTGAAGCTTTCTTT. This encodes CSVEGNEPGQGYTEAFF. The chain employs TRBV29-1 and TRBJ1-1; 9 positions match TRBD1. The CDR3 is 17 residues long. Trimming at V came to 3 bases and at J to 3 bases, leaving 14 bases not matched to a gene. From germline, CDR1 is SQVTM and CDR2 ANQGSEA.

The V and J genes are TRBV6-1 and TRBJ2-3; 12 nucleotides match TRBD2. The V and J ends lost 8 bases and 4 bases, in that order; junction bases with no gene match: 4. The germline gives CDR1 MNHNS, CDR2 SASEGT. There are 14 residues in the CDR3. The CDR3 here is CASLAGGPSDTQYF. In DNA form, the CDR3 reads TGTGCCAGCCTAGCGGGGGGGCCCTCAGATACGCAGTATTTT.

This chain links TRBV14 with TRBJ1-4; D is ambiguous. Germline CDR1 SGHDN, CDR2 FVKESK. V was shortened by 1 base and J by 0 bases, with 6 bases between the two germline ends. This CDR3 is 15 amino acids long. The CDR3 nucleotides read TGTGCCAGCAGCCAAGTTCGGCCAACTAATGAAAAACTGTTTTTT. Translating it yields CASSQVRPTNEKLFF.

The chain is built from TRBV21-1 and TRBJ1-6; the D call in the table, TRBD1, was not verified against the DNA. TRBV21-1 is assigned pseudogene status. The length of the CDR3 is 17 residues. This CDR3 is CASSMYNREKRSSPLHF. CDR3 nucleotides: TGTGCCAGCAGCATGTATAACAGGGAAAAAAGATCTTCACCCCTCCACTTT.

J is TRBJ1-4 and V is TRBV4-2; 7 nucleotides align to TRBD1. The junction had 6 bases not matched to a gene; V was cut back by 4 bases and J by 1 base. The CDR3 has 16 residues. From germline, CDR1 is LGHNA and CDR2 YNFKEQ. CDR3 amino acids: CASSLQGRGTNEKLFF. CDR3 in DNA: TGTGCCAGCAGCCTACAGGGGAGGGGAACTAATGAAAAACTGTTTTTT.

This clone was recorded only once. V usage is TRBV6-5 and J usage is TRBJ1-2; 7 bases match TRBD1. V lost 6 bases to trimming and J lost 2 bases; unmatched junction nucleotides: 3. The CDR3 spans 13 residues. Per the germline V gene, CDR1 is MNHEY and CDR2 is SVGAGI. The CDR3 loop reads CASSETGNYGYTF. DNA of the CDR3: TGTGCCAGCAGCGAGACAGGGAACTATGGCTACACCTTC.

The chain recombines TRBV6-5 with TRBJ1-5, with 9 nucleotides matching TRBD1. Looked up from germline, CDR1 is MNHEY and CDR2 is SVGAGI. With V trimmed by 5 bases and J by 0 bases, 2 bases remained unmatched. CDR3 length equals 15 residues. Here the CDR3 reads CASSRTGDSNQPQHF. As DNA, the CDR3 is TGTGCCAGCAGTAGGACAGGGGATAGCAATCAGCCCCAGCATTTT.

This rearrangement joins TRBV11-3 to TRBJ2-5; the D gene could be TRBD1 or TRBD2 (6 bases each). Looked up from germline, CDR1 is SGHNT and CDR2 is YENEEA. Trimming took off 2 bases at V and 5 bases at J, with 12 bases between the two ends. The CDR3 contains 14 residues. CDR3 sequence reads: CASSLSGARETQYF. Here the CDR3 DNA reads TGTGCCAGCAGCTTATCGGGGGCTCGCGAGACCCAGTACTTC.

This clone was recorded a few times. The rearrangement links TRBV9 to TRBJ1-1; D unclear. The germline V gene encodes CDR1 SGDLS and CDR2 YYNGEE. Trimming cost V 5 bases and J 5 bases, with 13 bases left between them. CDR3 size: 13 residues. CDR3 in amino acids: CASSEGRVTEAFF. The CDR3 coding sequence is TGTGCCAGCAGTGAGGGTAGGGTGACTGAAGCTTTCTTT.

The chain joins TRBV2 to TRBJ2-2, with TRBD2 matching over 9 bases. Trimming at V came to 6 bases and at J to 1 base, leaving 3 bases not matched to a gene. The germline V gene has CDR1 SNHLY and CDR2 FYNNEI. The CDR3 contains 15 residues. Here the CDR3 DNA reads TGTGCCAGCAGGGGACTAGCCCAGAACACCGGGGAGCTGTTTTTT. Its protein product is CASRGLAQNTGELFF.

The chain has TRBV7-9 and TRBJ2-5; no reliable D call. The CDR3 is 13 residues long. Per germline, CDR1 SEHNR and CDR2 FQNEAQ (reference sequence). V was cut by 5 bases and J by 2 bases, with 9 bases left in between. The CDR3 sequence: CASSPRRQETQYF. The CDR3 bases are TGTGCCAGCAGCCCACGGAGACAAGAGACCCAGTACTTC.

As regards this clone: At one of its ends the junction is not consistent with the germline gene, which may arise from a read error. The sample contains more than one DNA sequence encoding this CDR3. V gene TRBV13 combines with J gene TRBJ2-4; possible D gene TRBD2, 5 bases. Germline loops: CDR1 PRHDT, CDR2 FYEKMQ (reference sequence). This CDR3 is 13 amino acids long. The CDR3 protein is CASSRIGENIQYF. As DNA, the CDR3 is TGTGCCAGCAGCAGAATCGGGGAAAATATTCAGTACTTC.

The rearrangement joins TRBV11-2 to TRBJ2-5, with D perhaps being TRBD1 or TRBD2 (5 bases each). Germline lookup yields CDR1 SGHAT and CDR2 FQNNGV. The CDR3 is 15 amino acids. V gave up 5 bases and J gave up 5 bases, with 18 bases separating them. The CDR3 protein is CASSPGAWGGETQYF. For the CDR3, the DNA is TGTGCCAGCAGCCCCGGGGCCTGGGGCGGGGAGACCCAGTACTTC.